The clone carrying this TCR beta chain was seen a few times. UMIs and sample barcodes were carried by the TCR alpha and TCR beta cDNA libraries that 5'RACE produced using constant-segment primers. MiXCR was run by TCRdb on the 5' RACE reads, yielding one entry per CDR3 protein. The sample includes almost 350,000 distinct CDR3 sequences, 20% to 25% seen only once; the top ten take 20% to 25%. The sample comes from a study of T-cell memory formation after mild COVID-19. The V and J ends lost 0 bases and 2 bases respectively, with 10 bases between them. The CDR3 has 15 amino acids. The germline CDR1 and CDR2 sequences are SGHRS and YFSETQ.

Sample: PBMCs or a T cell subset sorted from them (not recorded which). The source of this sequence is a man between 18 and 35 years old who had mild COVID-19 (a few samples of this study predate the infection). Cell type and time point are not known. This chain connects TRBV5-1 to TRBJ2-3, with D possibly TRBD1 on 6 matching bases. The CDR3 region is CASSLAVGHTDTQYF. DNA of the CDR3: TGCGCCAGCAGCTTGGCAGTGGGACACACAGATACGCAGTATTTT.